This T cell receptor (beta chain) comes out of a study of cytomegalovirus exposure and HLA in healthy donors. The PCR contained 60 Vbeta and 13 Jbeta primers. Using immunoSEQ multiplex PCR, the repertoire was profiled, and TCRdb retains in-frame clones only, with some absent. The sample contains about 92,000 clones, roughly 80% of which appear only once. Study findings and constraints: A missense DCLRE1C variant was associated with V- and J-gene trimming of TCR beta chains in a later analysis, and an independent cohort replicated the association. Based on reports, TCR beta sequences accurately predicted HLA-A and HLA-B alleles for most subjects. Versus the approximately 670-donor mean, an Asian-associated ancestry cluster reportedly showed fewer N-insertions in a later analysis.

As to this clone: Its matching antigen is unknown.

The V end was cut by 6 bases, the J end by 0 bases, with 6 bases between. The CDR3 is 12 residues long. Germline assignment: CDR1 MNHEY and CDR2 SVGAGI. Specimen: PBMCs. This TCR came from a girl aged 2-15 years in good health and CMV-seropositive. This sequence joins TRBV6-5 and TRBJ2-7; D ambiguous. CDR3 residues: CASSQNSYEQYF. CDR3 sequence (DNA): TGTGCCAGCAGCCAAAACTCCTACGAGCAGTACTTC.